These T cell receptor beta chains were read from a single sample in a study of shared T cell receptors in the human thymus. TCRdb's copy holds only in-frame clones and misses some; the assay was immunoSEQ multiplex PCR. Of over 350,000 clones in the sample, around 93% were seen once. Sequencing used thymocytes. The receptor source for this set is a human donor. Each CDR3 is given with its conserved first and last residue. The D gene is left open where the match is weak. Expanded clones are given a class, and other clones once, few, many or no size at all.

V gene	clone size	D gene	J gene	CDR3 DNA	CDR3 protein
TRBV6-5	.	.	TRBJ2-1	TGTGCCAGCAGTTTCGGGGCGGGCCTTTACAATGAGCAGTTCTTC	CASSFGAGLYNEQFF
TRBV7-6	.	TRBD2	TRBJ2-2	TGTGCCAGCAGCCTCAAGTCACCGGGACTAGCGGGGGACCCGAACACCGGGGAGCTGTTTTTT	CASSLKSPGLAGDPNTGELFF
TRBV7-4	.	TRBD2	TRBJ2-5	TGTGCCAGCAGCACCAGAGGGACTAGCGGACTCCAAGAGACCCAGTACTTC	CASSTRGTSGLQETQYF
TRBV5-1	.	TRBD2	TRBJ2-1	TGCGCCAGCAGGGCTAGCGGGAGTATCGGAAATGAGCAGTTCTTC	CASRASGSIGNEQFF
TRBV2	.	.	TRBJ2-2	TGTGCCAGCAGCGCCGGGACCGGGGAGCTGTTTTTT	CASSAGTGELFF
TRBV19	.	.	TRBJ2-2	TGTGCCAGTAGTATTTCCCCCGGGGAGCTGTTTTTT	CASSISPGELFF
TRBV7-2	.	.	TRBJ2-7	TGTGCCAGCAGCTCAGGGACGACATCCGAGCAGTACTTC	CASSSGTTSEQYF
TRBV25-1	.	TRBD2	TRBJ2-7	TGTGCCAGCAGTGAACTAGCGGTTCCTTCCTACGAGCAGTACTTC	CASSELAVPSYEQYF
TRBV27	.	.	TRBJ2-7	TGTGCCAGCGGTCCCGGGGAGACCTACGAGCAGTACTTC	CASGPGETYEQYF
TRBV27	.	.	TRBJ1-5	TGTGCCAGCAGTTTTGGCAATCAGCCCCAGCATTTT	CASSFGNQPQHF
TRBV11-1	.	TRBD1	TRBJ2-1	TGTGCCAGCAGCGTAAGGGACAGTTACTTTTCCTACAATGAGCAGTTCTTC	CASSVRDSYFSYNEQFF
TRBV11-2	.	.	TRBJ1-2	TGTGCCAGCAGCTCCCACCTGAGGGAGTCCTATGGCTACACCTTC	CASSSHLRESYGYTF
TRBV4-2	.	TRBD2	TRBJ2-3	TGTGCCAGCAGCCAAGATTGGGCGCCTAGCGGGACAGATACGCAGTATTTT	CASSQDWAPSGTDTQYF
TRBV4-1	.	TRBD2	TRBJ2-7	TGCGCCAGCAGCCAAGGGACTAGCGTCTACGAGCAGTACTTC	CASSQGTSVYEQYF
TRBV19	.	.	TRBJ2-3	TGTGCCAGTAGTCGCCCTCTGGCTCCGCAGTATTTT	CASSRPLAPQYF
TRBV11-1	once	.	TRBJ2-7	TGTGCCAGCAGCGACTACAGGTACGAGCAGTACTTC	CASSDYRYEQYF
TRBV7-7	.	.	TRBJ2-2	TGTGCTAGCAGCTTAGCCGGGACAAAATACACCGGGGAGCTGTTTTTT	CASSLAGTKYTGELFF
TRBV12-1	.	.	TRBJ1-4	TGTGCCAGCAGCCTTACCCCCACAGGGGAAGGTGAAAAACTGTTTTTT	CASSLTPTGEGEKLFF
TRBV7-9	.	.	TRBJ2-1	TGTGCCAGCAGCCCAGCGAAACAGTACAATGAGCAGTTCTTC	CASSPAKQYNEQFF
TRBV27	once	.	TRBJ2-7	TGTGCCAGCAGTTTAACAGGAGTCAGCCGCTACGAGCAGTACTTC	CASSLTGVSRYEQYF
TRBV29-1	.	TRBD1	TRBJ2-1	TGCAGCGGTTTGACAGGGAGTTCTAATGAGCAGTTCTTC	CSGLTGSSNEQFF
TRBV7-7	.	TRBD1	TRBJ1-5	TGTGCCAGCAGCCGGGACAGGGGGAGAAATCAGCCCCAGCATTTT	CASSRDRGRNQPQHF
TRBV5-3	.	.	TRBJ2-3	TGTGCCAGAAGGCCGACGAAGGGACTCCCGGCAAGAGATACGCAGTATTTT	CARRPTKGLPARDTQYF
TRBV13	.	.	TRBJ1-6	TGTGCCAGCAGCCCCGCCCGGCTTTCACCCCTCCACTTT	CASSPARLSPLHF
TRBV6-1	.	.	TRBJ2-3	TGTGCCAGCAGTGAACGTTGGGGGGGCACAGATACGCAGTATTTT	CASSERWGGTDTQYF
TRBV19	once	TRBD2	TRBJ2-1	TGTGCCAGTACCGACGCGGGGGATTCCTACAATGAGCAGTTCTTC	CASTDAGDSYNEQFF
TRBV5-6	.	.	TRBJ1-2	TGTGCCAGCAGCCCTAAAACTAGAACAGGTGTTAAAGGCTACACCTTC	CASSPKTRTGVKGYTF
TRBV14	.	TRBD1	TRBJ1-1	TGTGCCAGCAGCCAAGGACAGGGGGGCACTGAAGCTTTCTTT	CASSQGQGGTEAFF
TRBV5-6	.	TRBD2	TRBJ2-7	TGTGCCAGCAGCTTGTATCTCGGCGGGAGCCGGTACGAGCAGTACTTC	CASSLYLGGSRYEQYF
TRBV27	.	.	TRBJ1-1	TGTGCCAGCAGACCCACGACAGGCGTCAACGTTGAAGCTTTCTTT	CASRPTTGVNVEAFF
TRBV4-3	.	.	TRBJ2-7	TGCGCCAGCAGCCAATTCTTCCTAGAGCACCACTCCTACGAGCAGTACTTC	CASSQFFLEHHSYEQYF
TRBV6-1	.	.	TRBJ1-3	TGTGCCAGCAGTGAATCGGGGGCCTCTGGAAACACCATATATTTT	CASSESGASGNTIYF
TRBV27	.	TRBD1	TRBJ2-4	TGTGCCAGCACGGGACAGGGTCTAGCCAAAAACATTCAGTACTTC	CASTGQGLAKNIQYF
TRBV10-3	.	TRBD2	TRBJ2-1	TGTGCCATCAGGACTAGCGGGAGTAATGAGCAGTTCTTC	CAIRTSGSNEQFF